The 30 T cell receptor beta chains reported below all come from one sample, sequenced in a study of control samples from healthy donors and cancer patients. Profiling relied on immunoSEQ multiplex PCR, and the TCRdb table lists in-frame clones only, not all of them. This table has about 69,000 clones, more than 80% appearing once. Sequencing was performed on PBMCs. Receptors were obtained from a woman between 45 and 60 years old with lung cancer.

The chain couples TRBV5-1 to TRBJ2-2; possible D gene TRBD1, 6 bases. The germline gives CDR1 SGHRS, CDR2 YFSETQ. Trimming stripped 4 bases from V and 1 base from J, with 14 bases between. CDR3 length equals 16 residues. For the CDR3, the DNA is TGCGCCAGCAGCCCTAACAGGGTAGAGAACACCGGGGAGCTGTTTTTT. It encodes CASSPNRVENTGELFF.

This chain links TRBV5-4 with TRBJ2-3, with D uncertain. V lost 2 bases to trimming and J lost 0 bases, with 7 bases between them. Per the germline V gene, CDR1 is SGHNT and CDR2 is YYREEE (reference sequence). The CDR3 has 14 residues. The CDR3 reads CASSFLDSTDTQYF. Written as DNA, the CDR3 is TGTGCCAGCAGCTTTCTTGACAGCACAGATACGCAGTATTTT.

The chain couples TRBV19 to TRBJ1-2; possible D gene TRBD1, 6 bases. The V gene lost 2 bases and the J gene lost 7 bases, with 23 bases spanning the gap. The length of the CDR3 is 17 residues. Germline values: CDR1 LNHDA, CDR2 SQIVND (reference sequence). The CDR3 region has the DNA TGTGCCAGTAGTATATCCCCCATGCTGGGGGGCAACGGTGGCTACACCTTC. Protein: CASSISPMLGGNGGYTF.

The genes are TRBV5-6 and TRBJ2-3, with 8 positions matching TRBD2. The germline V gene encodes CDR1 SGHDT and CDR2 YYEEEE. Unmatched junction bases numbered 2, after V lost 5 bases and J lost 3 bases. This CDR3 has 13 residues. CDR3 nucleotides: TGTGCCAGCAGTGGGACTAGGACAGATACGCAGTATTTT. Translating gives CASSGTRTDTQYF.

The rearrangement links TRBV10-3 to TRBJ2-7; D uncertain. CDR1 and CDR2 from the germline V gene are ENHRY and SYGVKD. With 0 bases removed from V and 1 base from J, the gap between germline ends came to 10 bases. The CDR3 totals 15 residues. The CDR3 DNA sequence: TGTGCCATCAGTGAGTCTGCAGGATCTTCCTACGAGCAGTACTTC. Encoded protein: CAISESAGSSYEQYF.

This rearrangement joins TRBV7-3 to TRBJ2-3; 9 nucleotides align to TRBD1. Germline-derived CDR1 and CDR2 are SGHTA and FQGTGA. V lost 5 bases, J lost 1 base, and 4 bases stayed unmatched. This CDR3 contains 15 residues. In nucleotides, the CDR3 is TGTGCCAGCAGCCCCGGGACAGGGCGCACAGATACGCAGTATTTT. The encoded protein is CASSPGTGRTDTQYF.

This chain connects TRBV2 to TRBJ1-6; the match to TRBD1 covers 11 bases. Losses at the gene ends were 8 bases for V and 9 bases for J; bases not matched to a gene: 9. The V gene's germline CDR1 is SNHLY and CDR2 FYNNEI. CDR3 size: 15 residues. CDR3 in amino acids: CASHTDRGLGSPLHF. CDR3 sequence (DNA): TGTGCCAGCCATACGGACAGGGGGCTAGGTTCACCCCTCCACTTT.

CDR3: CASSIMAAGDNEQFF. CDR3 coding DNA: TGTGCCAGTAGTATAATGGCGGCAGGAGACAATGAGCAGTTCTTC. The V gene is TRBV19, the J gene TRBJ2-1; no reliable D call. The CDR3 extends over 15 amino acids. From germline, CDR1 is LNHDA and CDR2 SQIVND (reference sequence). Deletions cut 2 bases from V and 5 bases from J, with 13 bases between.

Only a few counts were recorded for this clone. The V and J genes are TRBV6-5 and TRBJ2-1; 10 positions agree with TRBD2. Per the germline V gene, CDR1 is MNHEY and CDR2 is SVGAGI. The V segment lost 8 bases and the J segment 4 bases; nucleotides outside the gene matches: 5. The CDR3 covers 14 residues. Here the CDR3 DNA reads TGTGCCAGCCTAGCGGGAGCGAATTACAATGAGCAGTTCTTC. Protein: CASLAGANYNEQFF.

J is TRBJ2-2 and V is TRBV27, with D perhaps matching TRBD1 (6 bases). Trimming cost V 1 base and J 0 bases, with 12 bases left between them. Germline V CDR1 and CDR2: MNHEY, SMNVEV (reference sequence). The CDR3 covers 17 residues. CDR3 sequence reads: CASSLFGTFTNTGELFF. CDR3 DNA sequence: TGTGCCAGCAGTTTATTCGGGACATTTACGAACACCGGGGAGCTGTTTTTT.

The chain employs TRBV5-5 and TRBJ2-7, with a possible D match to TRBD1 (6 bases). Germline CDR1 SGHKS, CDR2 YYEKEE (reference sequence). This CDR3 contains 14 residues. V dropped 2 bases and J dropped 3 bases, with 12 bases sitting between them. In DNA, the CDR3 is TGTGCCAGCAGCTTCACGCCAGGGGACTACGAGCAGTACTTC. This encodes CASSFTPGDYEQYF.

The chain links TRBV5-6 to TRBJ2-2; 10 nucleotides match TRBD1. J gave up 4 bases and V 5 bases, and 5 bases lay outside the gene matches. In germline, CDR1 is SGHDT, CDR2 YYEEEE. The CDR3 is 15 residues long. CDR3 sequence reads: CASSMDRGVTGELFF. The CDR3 DNA follows: TGTGCCAGCAGTATGGACAGGGGGGTCACCGGGGAGCTGTTTTTT.

This chain uses TRBV20-1 with TRBJ1-1; D ambiguous. Trimming shortened V by 2 bases and J by 10 bases, and 8 bases separated the two germline ends. The germline CDR1 and CDR2 sequences are DFQATT and SNEGSKA (reference sequence). This CDR3 contains 10 residues. CDR3 sequence reads: CSARPLGAFF. CDR3 nucleotide sequence: TGCAGTGCTAGACCCTTGGGAGCTTTCTTT.

The chain recombines TRBV7-2 with TRBJ1-5, with TRBD1 matching 9 bases. Germline trimming cut 5 bases from V and 7 bases from J; bases unmatched to any gene: 15. The CDR3 covers 17 residues. Looked up from germline, CDR1 is SGHTA and CDR2 is FQGNSA. This CDR3 reads CASSPQTGTGFVQPQHF. CDR3 sequence (DNA): TGTGCCAGCAGCCCGCAAACCGGGACAGGGTTTGTACAGCCCCAGCATTTT.

This clone showed up just once. The V call is TRBV7-2, the J call TRBJ1-1; D might be TRBD1 (5 bases). This CDR3 contains 16 residues. The ends were cut back, 6 bases at V and 4 bases at J, with 21 bases in the middle. In germline, CDR1 is SGHTA, CDR2 FQGNSA. CDR3: CASRKQREGQGTEAFF. The CDR3 region has the DNA TGTGCCAGCAGAAAACAGAGGGAGGGGCAAGGCACTGAAGCTTTCTTT.

Points on this clone: Other DNA sequences in the same sample also yield this CDR3. The chain uses TRBV10-2 and TRBJ2-1, with 12 bases matching TRBD2. V trimming: 2 bases; J trimming: 10 bases; junction bases outside the gene matches: 6. The CDR3 sequence is 15 residues long. In germline, CDR1 is WSHSY, CDR2 SAAADI. The DNA for the CDR3 is TGCGCCAGCAGTGAGGGCCTAGCGGGGGGGGGCGAGCAGTTCTTC. Residues: CASSEGLAGGGEQFF.

V gene TRBV30 combines with J gene TRBJ1-1; TRBD1 is a possible D gene (5 bases). CDR3 size: 13 residues. V was shortened by 1 base and J by 1 base, with 7 bases between the two germline ends. CDR1 is GTSNPN and CDR2 is SVGIG in the germline V gene (reference sequence). For the CDR3, the DNA is TGTGCCTGGAGTGGAGGGGCGAACACTGAAGCTTTCTTT. Protein: CAWSGGANTEAFF.

The chain recombines TRBV5-4 with TRBJ2-5; 12 bases align to TRBD2. Germline V lookup: CDR1 SGHNT, CDR2 YYREEE (reference sequence). The CDR3 runs 16 residues. J lost 2 bases, V lost 4 bases, and 6 bases had no gene match. In nucleotides, the CDR3 is TGTGCCAGCAGCGAACTAGCGGGGGGCCGTCAAGAGACCCAGTACTTC. This encodes CASSELAGGRQETQYF.

The chain carries TRBV5-1 and TRBJ2-1; weak D call: TRBD1 (5 bases). V gave up 0 bases and J gave up 9 bases, with 13 bases separating them. The length of the CDR3 is 14 residues. Germline assignment: CDR1 SGHRS and CDR2 YFSETQ. The CDR3 region is CASSLVTGPPEQFF. The CDR3 DNA reads as TGCGCCAGCAGCTTGGTCACAGGTCCCCCTGAGCAGTTCTTC.

The V call is TRBV5-1, the J call TRBJ2-2; 11 bases map to TRBD1. The germline V gene has CDR1 SGHRS and CDR2 YFSETQ. The V segment lost 5 bases and the J segment 2 bases; nucleotides outside the gene matches: 11. The CDR3 has 18 amino acids. The CDR3 DNA reads as TGCGCCAGCAGTGCTATCCGGGACAGGGGGGGAAACACCGGGGAGCTGTTTTTT. This translates into CASSAIRDRGGNTGELFF.

The gene calls are TRBV29-1 and TRBJ2-3, with 7 bases aligning to TRBD1. The J segment lost 0 bases and the V segment lost 5 bases, leaving 5 bases of the junction unmatched. The CDR3 consists of 14 residues. The germline V gene encodes CDR1 SQVTM and CDR2 ANQGSEA. The CDR3 protein is CSVPQGFSTDTQYF. The CDR3 coding sequence is TGCAGCGTTCCACAGGGGTTTAGCACAGATACGCAGTATTTT.

The V call is TRBV9, the J call TRBJ1-2; D gene uncertain. The V end was cut by 7 bases, the J end by 4 bases, with 5 bases between. Per the germline V gene, CDR1 is SGDLS and CDR2 is YYNGEE. This CDR3 region has 10 residues. In DNA, the CDR3 is TGTGCCAGCGGGAGCTATGGCTACACCTTC. Translated: CASGSYGYTF.

V usage is TRBV12-5 and J usage is TRBJ2-5, with a weak D call TRBD2 (5 bases). Germline V lookup: CDR1 LGHNT, CDR2 FRNRAP. Trimming pared 6 bases from V and 5 bases from J, leaving 16 bases between. The CDR3 loop spans 14 amino acids. For the CDR3, the DNA is TGTGCTAGTGGCCCCGACGGTCGCGGGGAGACCCAGTACTTC. It is translated as CASGPDGRGETQYF.

This sequence joins TRBV5-6 and TRBJ1-2, with D possibly matching TRBD1 (5 bases). The CDR3 runs to 16 residues. Germline lookup yields CDR1 SGHDT and CDR2 YYEEEE. Trimming shortened V by 0 bases and J by 5 bases, and 17 bases separated the two germline ends. CDR3 nucleotides: TGTGCCAGCAGCTTGGTAGCCAGGGCGGTTGGGTATGGCTACACCTTC. Amino acid sequence: CASSLVARAVGYGYTF.

The V call is TRBV20-1, the J call TRBJ1-1, with D uncertain. This CDR3 spans 11 amino acids. The V gene's germline CDR1 is DFQATT and CDR2 SNEGSKA (reference sequence). This CDR3 is CIPQGNTEAFF. The DNA of the CDR3 is TGCATTCCCCAAGGGAACACTGAAGCTTTCTTT.

This clone appeared a single time. V usage is TRBV5-1 and J usage is TRBJ2-6; a weak D match, TRBD2 (6 bases). The CDR3 sequence is 16 residues long. Per the germline V gene, CDR1 is SGHRS and CDR2 is YFSETQ. With 4 bases removed from V and 2 bases from J, the gap between germline ends came to 13 bases. Here the CDR3 reads CASSPGRGAGANVLTF. The CDR3 nucleotides read TGCGCCAGCAGCCCCGGGCGGGGAGCTGGGGCCAACGTCCTGACTTTC.

This clone was counted a few times. CDR3 amino acids: CASSFQGLTDTQYF. CDR3 nucleotides: TGTGCCAGCAGCTTTCAGGGGCTGACAGATACGCAGTATTTT. This sequence joins TRBV5-8 and TRBJ2-3, with TRBD1 as a possible D gene (6 bases). Trimming removed 2 bases at V and 3 bases at J, with 10 bases between. This CDR3 has 14 residues. Germline V gene sequence: CDR1 SGHTS, CDR2 YDEGEE.

This clone was seen a handful of times. This rearrangement joins TRBV7-2 to TRBJ1-1, with D perhaps TRBD1 (5 bases). The CDR3 has 14 amino acids. Trimming removed 5 bases at V and 0 bases at J, with 10 bases between. The germline CDR1 and CDR2 sequences are SGHTA and FQGNSA. The chain's CDR3 is CASSTRQMNTEAFF. CDR3 nucleotide sequence: TGTGCCAGCAGCACCCGACAGATGAACACTGAAGCTTTCTTT.

The chain uses TRBV5-6 and TRBJ2-7; the match to TRBD1 covers 11 bases. The CDR3 consists of 16 residues. The trim removed 4 bases at V and 1 base at J, leaving 7 bases unmatched. Germline values: CDR1 SGHDT, CDR2 YYEEEE. The CDR3 protein is CASSTPGQGVSYEQYF. CDR3 in DNA: TGTGCCAGCAGCACCCCGGGACAGGGGGTTTCCTACGAGCAGTACTTC.

The chain joins TRBV27 to TRBJ1-1, with unresolved D. Per the germline V gene, CDR1 is MNHEY and CDR2 is SMNVEV (reference sequence). Trimming shortened V by 1 base and J by 5 bases, and 11 bases separated the two germline ends. This CDR3 contains 14 residues. CDR3 bases: TGTGCCAGCAGTTTATTTAAACAAGGAACTGAAGCTTTCTTT. This translates into CASSLFKQGTEAFF.